The T cell receptor (beta chain) described here comes from a study of response to subunit inactivated influenza vaccine. Worth noting for this clonotype: Its antigen is not identified.

MiXCR was run by TCRdb on the RT-PCR reads, yielding one entry per CDR3 protein. The sample lists 860,000 or so distinct CDR3 sequences, around 20% occurring once. The study's findings and limits: Every seasonal influenza vaccination brings in few new T cells, the authors suggested.

This CDR3 has 13 amino acids. V was clipped by 2 bases and J by 10 bases, with 12 bases between them. Germline CDR1 is LGHDT and CDR2 is YNNKEL (reference sequence). The receptor was isolated from a man aged 45 to 65 who received an inactivated influenza vaccine. The sequenced sample was PBMCs from blood, obtained roughly 5 days after vaccination. This chain joins TRBV3-1 and TRBJ2-1; D remains ambiguous. CDR3 amino acids: CASSQLRGPEQFF. CDR3 bases: TGTGCCAGCAGCCAATTAAGAGGACCCGAGCAGTTCTTC.